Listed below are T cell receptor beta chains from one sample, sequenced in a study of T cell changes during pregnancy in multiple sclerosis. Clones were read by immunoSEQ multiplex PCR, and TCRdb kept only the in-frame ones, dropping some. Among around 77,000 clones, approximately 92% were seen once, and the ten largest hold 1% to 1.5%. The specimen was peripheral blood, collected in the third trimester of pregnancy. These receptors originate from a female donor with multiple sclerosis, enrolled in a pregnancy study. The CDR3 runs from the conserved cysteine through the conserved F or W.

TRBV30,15,CAWQKTWRNTGELFF
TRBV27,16,CASSSGRLSGANVLTF
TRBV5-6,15,CASSPGGGLGAEAFF
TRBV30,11,CAWLGVEEVYF
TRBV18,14,CASSPPAGNYEQYF
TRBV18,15,CASSRREEGGQPQHF
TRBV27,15,CASSLYWGTSYEQYF
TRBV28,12,CASSLGRREQYF
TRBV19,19,CASRAGTGGSSGTYNEQFF
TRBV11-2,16,CASSHSGSGAYNEQFF
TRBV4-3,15,CASSQDLASYNEQFF
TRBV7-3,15,CASSPGTGGSYEQYF
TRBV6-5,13,CASNFSFNEKLFF
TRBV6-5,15,CASSYSLGAHTEAFF
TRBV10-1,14,CASSERDRGRRQYF